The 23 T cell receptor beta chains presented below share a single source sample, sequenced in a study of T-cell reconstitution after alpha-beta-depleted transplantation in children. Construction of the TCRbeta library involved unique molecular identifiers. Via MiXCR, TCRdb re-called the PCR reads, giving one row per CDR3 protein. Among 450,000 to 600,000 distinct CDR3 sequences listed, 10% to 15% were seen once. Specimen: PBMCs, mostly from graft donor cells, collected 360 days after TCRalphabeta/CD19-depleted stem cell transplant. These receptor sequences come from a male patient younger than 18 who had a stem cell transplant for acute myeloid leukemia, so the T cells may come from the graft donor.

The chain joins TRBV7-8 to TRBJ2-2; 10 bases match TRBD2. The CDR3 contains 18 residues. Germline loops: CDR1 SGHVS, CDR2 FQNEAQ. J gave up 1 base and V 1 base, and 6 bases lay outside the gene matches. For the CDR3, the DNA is TGTGCCAGCAGCTTAGAACAGCGGGAGGGCCTGAACACCGGGGAGCTGTTTTTT. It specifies CASSLEQREGLNTGELFF.

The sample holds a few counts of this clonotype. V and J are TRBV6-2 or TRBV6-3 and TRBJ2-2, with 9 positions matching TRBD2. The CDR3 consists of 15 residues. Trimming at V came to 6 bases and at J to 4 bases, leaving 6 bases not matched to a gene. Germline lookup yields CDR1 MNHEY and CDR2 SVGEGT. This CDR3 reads CASRLLAGVTGELFF. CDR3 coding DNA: TGTGCCAGCAGGCTACTAGCGGGTGTCACCGGGGAGCTGTTTTTT.

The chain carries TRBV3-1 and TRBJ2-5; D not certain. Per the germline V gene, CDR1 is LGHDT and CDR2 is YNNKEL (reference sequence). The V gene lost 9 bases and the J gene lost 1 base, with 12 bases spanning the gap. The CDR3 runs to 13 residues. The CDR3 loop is CASKLQLQETQYF. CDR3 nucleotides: TGTGCCAGTAAGCTACAGCTCCAAGAGACCCAGTACTTC.

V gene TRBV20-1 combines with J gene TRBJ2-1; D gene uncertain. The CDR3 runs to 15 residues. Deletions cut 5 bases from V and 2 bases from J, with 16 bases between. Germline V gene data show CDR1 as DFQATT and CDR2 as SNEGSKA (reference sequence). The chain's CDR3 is CSACPRAEAYNEQFF. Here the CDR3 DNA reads TGCAGTGCTTGCCCTCGCGCGGAAGCCTACAATGAGCAGTTCTTC.

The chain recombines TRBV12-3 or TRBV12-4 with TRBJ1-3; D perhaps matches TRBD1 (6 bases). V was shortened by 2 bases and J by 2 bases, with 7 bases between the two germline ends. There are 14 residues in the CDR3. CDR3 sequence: CASSLQGPGNTIYF. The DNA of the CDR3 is TGTGCCAGCAGTTTACAGGGGCCTGGAAACACCATATATTTT.

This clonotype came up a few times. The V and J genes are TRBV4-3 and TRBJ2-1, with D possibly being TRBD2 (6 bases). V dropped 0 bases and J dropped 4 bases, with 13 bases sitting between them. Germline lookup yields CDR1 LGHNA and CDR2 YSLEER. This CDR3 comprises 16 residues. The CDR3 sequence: CASSQEVSGYYNEQFF. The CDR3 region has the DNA TGCGCCAGCAGCCAAGAGGTCAGCGGGTATTACAATGAGCAGTTCTTC.

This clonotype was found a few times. The CDR3 sequence: CSPRSGDYEQYF. CDR3 nucleotides: TGCAGTCCCAGGTCAGGCGACTACGAGCAGTACTTC. This chain connects TRBV20-1 to TRBJ2-7; D is uncertain. Germline V gene lookup returns CDR1 DFQATT and CDR2 SNEGSKA (reference sequence). The germline V and J ends were trimmed by 8 bases and 3 bases, with 14 bases remaining between them. This CDR3 contains 12 residues.

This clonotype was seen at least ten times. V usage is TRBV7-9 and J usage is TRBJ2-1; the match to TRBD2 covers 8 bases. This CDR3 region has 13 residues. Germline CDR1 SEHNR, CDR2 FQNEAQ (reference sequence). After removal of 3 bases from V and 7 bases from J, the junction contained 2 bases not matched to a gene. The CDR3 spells CASSFPSGNEQFF. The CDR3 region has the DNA TGTGCCAGCAGCTTCCCTAGCGGGAATGAGCAGTTCTTC.

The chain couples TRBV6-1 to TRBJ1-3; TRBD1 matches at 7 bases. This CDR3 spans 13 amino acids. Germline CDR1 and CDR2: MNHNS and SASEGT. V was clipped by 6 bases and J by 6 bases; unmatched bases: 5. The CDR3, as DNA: TGTGCCAGCAGGGAGGGACAGCTAAACACCATATATTTT. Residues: CASREGQLNTIYF.

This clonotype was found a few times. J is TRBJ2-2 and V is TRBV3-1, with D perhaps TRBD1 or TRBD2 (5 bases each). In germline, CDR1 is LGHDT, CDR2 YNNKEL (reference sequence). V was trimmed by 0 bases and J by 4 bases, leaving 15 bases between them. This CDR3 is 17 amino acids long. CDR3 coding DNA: TGTGCCAGCAGCCAAGATGGGACGGCTCCCGGCACCGGGGAGCTGTTTTTT. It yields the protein CASSQDGTAPGTGELFF.

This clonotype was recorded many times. The CDR3 nucleotides are TGTGCCAGCAGTTACTCGCAAAGCCCCTCCGTAGATACGCAGTATTTT. Protein sequence: CASSYSQSPSVDTQYF. The V call is TRBV6-2 or TRBV6-3, the J call TRBJ2-3; D is unclear. The CDR3 has 16 amino acids. V lost 0 bases and J lost 5, with 15 bases in between. Germline CDR1 and CDR2: MNHEY and SVGEGT.

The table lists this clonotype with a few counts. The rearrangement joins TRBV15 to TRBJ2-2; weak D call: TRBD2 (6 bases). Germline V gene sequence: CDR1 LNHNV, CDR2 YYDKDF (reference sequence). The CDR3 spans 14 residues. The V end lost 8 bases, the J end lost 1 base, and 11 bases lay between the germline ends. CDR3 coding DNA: TGTGCCACCCTTAGCGGAGGGAACACCGGGGAGCTGTTTTTT. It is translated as CATLSGGNTGELFF.

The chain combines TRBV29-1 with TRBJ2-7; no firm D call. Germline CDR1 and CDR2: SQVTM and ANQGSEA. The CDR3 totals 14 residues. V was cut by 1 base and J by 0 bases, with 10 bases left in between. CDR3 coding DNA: TGCAGCGTTGAAGGTGCAGGAGCCTCCTACGAGCAGTACTTC. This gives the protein CSVEGAGASYEQYF.

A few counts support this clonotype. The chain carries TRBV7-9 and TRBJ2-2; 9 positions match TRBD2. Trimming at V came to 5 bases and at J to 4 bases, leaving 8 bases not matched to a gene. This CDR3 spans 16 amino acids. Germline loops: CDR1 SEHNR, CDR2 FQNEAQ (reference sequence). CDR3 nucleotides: TGTGCCAGCAGCCCCTCTAGCGGGAAAGCCACCGGGGAGCTGTTTTTT. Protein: CASSPSSGKATGELFF.

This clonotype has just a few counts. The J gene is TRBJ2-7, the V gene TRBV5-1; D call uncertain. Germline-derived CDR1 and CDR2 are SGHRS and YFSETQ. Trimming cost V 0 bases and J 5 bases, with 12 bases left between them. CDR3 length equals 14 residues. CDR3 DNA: TGCGCCAGCAGCTTGGCAACTCTAAGCCACGAGCAGTACTTC. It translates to CASSLATLSHEQYF.

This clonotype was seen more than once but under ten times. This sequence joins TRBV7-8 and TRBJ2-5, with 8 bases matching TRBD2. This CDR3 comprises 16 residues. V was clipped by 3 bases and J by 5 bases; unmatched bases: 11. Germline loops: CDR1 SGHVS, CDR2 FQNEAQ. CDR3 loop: CASSFGLSGSGETQYF. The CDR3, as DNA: TGTGCCAGCAGCTTTGGGTTAAGCGGGAGTGGGGAGACCCAGTACTTC.

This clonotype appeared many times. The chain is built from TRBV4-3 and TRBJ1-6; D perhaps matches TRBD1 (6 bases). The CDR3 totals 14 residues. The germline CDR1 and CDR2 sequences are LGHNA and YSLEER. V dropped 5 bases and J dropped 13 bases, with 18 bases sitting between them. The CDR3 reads CASSSASGAGPLHF. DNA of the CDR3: TGCGCCAGCAGCTCAGCTTCAGGGGCAGGGCCCCTCCACTTT.

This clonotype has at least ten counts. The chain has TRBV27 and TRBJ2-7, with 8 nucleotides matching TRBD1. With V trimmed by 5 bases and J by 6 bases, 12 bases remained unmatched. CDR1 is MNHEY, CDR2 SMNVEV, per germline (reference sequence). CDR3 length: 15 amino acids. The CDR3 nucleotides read TGTGCCAGCAGTCCCCAGGGGGCAAGATTCCCCGAGCAGTACTTC. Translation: CASSPQGARFPEQYF.

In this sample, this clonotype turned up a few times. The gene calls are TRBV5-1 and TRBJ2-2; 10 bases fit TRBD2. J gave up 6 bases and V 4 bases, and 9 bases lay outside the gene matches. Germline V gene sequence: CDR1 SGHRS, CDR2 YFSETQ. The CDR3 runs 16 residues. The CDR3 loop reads CASSPTGTSVAGELFF. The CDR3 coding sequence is TGCGCCAGCAGCCCTACCGGGACTAGCGTCGCCGGGGAGCTGTTTTTT.

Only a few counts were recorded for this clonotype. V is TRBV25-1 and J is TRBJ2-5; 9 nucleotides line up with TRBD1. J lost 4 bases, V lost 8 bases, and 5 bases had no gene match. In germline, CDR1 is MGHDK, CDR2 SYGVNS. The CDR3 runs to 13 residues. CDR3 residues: CASGQGQGETQYF. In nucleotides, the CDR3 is TGTGCCAGCGGACAGGGGCAGGGAGAGACCCAGTACTTC.

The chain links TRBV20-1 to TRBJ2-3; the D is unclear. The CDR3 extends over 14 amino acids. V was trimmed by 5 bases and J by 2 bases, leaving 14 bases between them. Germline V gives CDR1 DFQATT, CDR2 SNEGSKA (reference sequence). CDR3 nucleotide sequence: TGCAGTGCTTCCTTGGTCAGGCACACAGATACGCAGTATTTT. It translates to CSASLVRHTDTQYF.

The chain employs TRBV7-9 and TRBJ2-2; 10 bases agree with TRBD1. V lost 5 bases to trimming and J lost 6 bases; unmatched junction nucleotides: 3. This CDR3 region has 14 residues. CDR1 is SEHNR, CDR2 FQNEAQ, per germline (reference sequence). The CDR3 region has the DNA TGTGCCAGCAGCACGGGACAGGGGCCCGGGGAGCTGTTTTTT. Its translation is CASSTGQGPGELFF.

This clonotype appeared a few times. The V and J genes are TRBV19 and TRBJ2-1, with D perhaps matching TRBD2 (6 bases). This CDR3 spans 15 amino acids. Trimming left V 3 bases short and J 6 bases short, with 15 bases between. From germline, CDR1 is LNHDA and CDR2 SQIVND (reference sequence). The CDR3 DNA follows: TGTGCCAGTAGTATCCCAACGGGAGTAAGCAATGAGCAGTTCTTC. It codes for CASSIPTGVSNEQFF.